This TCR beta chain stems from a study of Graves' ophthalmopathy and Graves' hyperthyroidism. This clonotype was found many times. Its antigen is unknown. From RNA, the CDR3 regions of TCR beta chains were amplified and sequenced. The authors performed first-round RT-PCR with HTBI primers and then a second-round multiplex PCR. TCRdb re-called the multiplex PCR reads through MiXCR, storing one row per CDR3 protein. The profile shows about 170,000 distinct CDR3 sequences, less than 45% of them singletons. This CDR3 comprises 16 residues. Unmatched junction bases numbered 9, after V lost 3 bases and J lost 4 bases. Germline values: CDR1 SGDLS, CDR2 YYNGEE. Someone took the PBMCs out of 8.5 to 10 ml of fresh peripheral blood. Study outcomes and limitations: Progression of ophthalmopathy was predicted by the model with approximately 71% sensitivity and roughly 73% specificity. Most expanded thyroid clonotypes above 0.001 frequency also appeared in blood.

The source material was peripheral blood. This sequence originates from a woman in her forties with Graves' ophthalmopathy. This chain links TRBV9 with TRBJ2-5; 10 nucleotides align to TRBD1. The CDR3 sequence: CASSAGDRGLGETQYF. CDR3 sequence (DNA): TGTGCCAGCAGCGCGGGAGACAGGGGGCTCGGAGAGACCCAGTACTTC.